This passage covers 7 T cell receptor beta chains from one sample sequenced in a study of neoadjuvant anti-PD-1 for oral cavity cancer. TCRdb's table, derived via immunoSEQ multiplex PCR, lists solely in-frame clones and lacks some. The sample shows roughly 7,800 clones, about three fifths of them seen only once. Time point in this sample: after neoadjuvant nivolumab, at surgical resection. The material sequenced was PBMCs, taken after nivolumab (anti-PD-1) treatment. The receptors shown here come from a person between 40 and 85 years old with oral cavity squamous cell carcinoma.

The gene calls are TRBV10-1 and TRBJ2-1, with D possibly matching TRBD2 (7 bases). The CDR3 contains 15 residues. The V end was cut by 2 bases, the J end by 4 bases, with 12 bases between. Per the germline V gene, CDR1 is WNHNN and CDR2 is SYGVQD (reference sequence). Written as DNA, the CDR3 is TGCGCCAGCAGTGAGCAAGGGGGGGGTTACAATGAGCAGTTCTTC. This gives the protein CASSEQGGGYNEQFF.

The chain combines TRBV7-8 with TRBJ2-2, with 9 positions matching TRBD2. The CDR3 sequence is 18 residues long. The V and J ends lost 5 bases and 5 bases, in that order; junction bases with no gene match: 15. Germline values: CDR1 SGHVS, CDR2 FQNEAQ. The DNA of the CDR3 is TGTGCCAGCAGCCGTCTACGGGGGGCTAGCGGGGAAACCGGGGAGCTGTTTTTT. Translated: CASSRLRGASGETGELFF.

The chain recombines TRBV5-1 with TRBJ2-1, with 12 bases that match TRBD1. The CDR3 covers 16 residues. With V trimmed by 2 bases and J by 8 bases, 8 bases remained unmatched. Germline-derived CDR1 and CDR2 are SGHRS and YFSETQ. CDR3 amino acids: CASSLTGTGGLDEQFF. CDR3 coding DNA: TGCGCCAGCAGCTTAACCGGGACAGGGGGCTTGGATGAGCAGTTCTTC.

J is TRBJ2-7 and V is TRBV29-1, with TRBD1 identical over 8 bases. The CDR3 contains 12 residues. The J segment lost 7 bases and the V segment lost 8 bases, leaving 10 bases of the junction unmatched. Looked up from germline, CDR1 is SQVTM and CDR2 is ANQGSEA. The CDR3 region is CSLGDRFGEQYF. CDR3 sequence (DNA): TGCAGCCTGGGGGACAGGTTTGGAGAGCAGTACTTC.

The gene calls are TRBV6-6 and TRBJ1-1; tentatively, D is TRBD1 (6 bases). The V gene's germline CDR1 is MNHNY and CDR2 SVGAGI (reference sequence). CDR3 size: 12 residues. V gave up 6 bases and J gave up 5 bases, with 10 bases separating them. CDR3 amino acids: CASSFQGTEAFF. CDR3 DNA: TGTGCCAGCAGCTTTCAGGGGACTGAAGCTTTCTTT.

The chain combines TRBV4-1 with TRBJ1-4; D is unresolved. Trimming removed 4 bases from V and 0 bases from J, with 9 bases in between. The CDR3 runs 15 residues. Germline V lookup: CDR1 MGHRA, CDR2 YSYEKL. The CDR3 DNA sequence: TGCGCCAGCAGCCGCGGCGTTGCAACTAATGAAAAACTGTTTTTT. It yields the protein CASSRGVATNEKLFF.

The rearrangement uses TRBV5-5 and TRBJ1-1; 11 nucleotides agree with TRBD1. This CDR3 is 17 amino acids long. Germline loops: CDR1 SGHKS, CDR2 YYEKEE (reference sequence). The junction had 9 bases not matched to a gene; V was cut back by 5 bases and J by 0 bases. DNA for the CDR3: TGTGCCAGCAGGTCGGGACAGGGGGTCCTACTGAACACTGAAGCTTTCTTT. It encodes CASRSGQGVLLNTEAFF.